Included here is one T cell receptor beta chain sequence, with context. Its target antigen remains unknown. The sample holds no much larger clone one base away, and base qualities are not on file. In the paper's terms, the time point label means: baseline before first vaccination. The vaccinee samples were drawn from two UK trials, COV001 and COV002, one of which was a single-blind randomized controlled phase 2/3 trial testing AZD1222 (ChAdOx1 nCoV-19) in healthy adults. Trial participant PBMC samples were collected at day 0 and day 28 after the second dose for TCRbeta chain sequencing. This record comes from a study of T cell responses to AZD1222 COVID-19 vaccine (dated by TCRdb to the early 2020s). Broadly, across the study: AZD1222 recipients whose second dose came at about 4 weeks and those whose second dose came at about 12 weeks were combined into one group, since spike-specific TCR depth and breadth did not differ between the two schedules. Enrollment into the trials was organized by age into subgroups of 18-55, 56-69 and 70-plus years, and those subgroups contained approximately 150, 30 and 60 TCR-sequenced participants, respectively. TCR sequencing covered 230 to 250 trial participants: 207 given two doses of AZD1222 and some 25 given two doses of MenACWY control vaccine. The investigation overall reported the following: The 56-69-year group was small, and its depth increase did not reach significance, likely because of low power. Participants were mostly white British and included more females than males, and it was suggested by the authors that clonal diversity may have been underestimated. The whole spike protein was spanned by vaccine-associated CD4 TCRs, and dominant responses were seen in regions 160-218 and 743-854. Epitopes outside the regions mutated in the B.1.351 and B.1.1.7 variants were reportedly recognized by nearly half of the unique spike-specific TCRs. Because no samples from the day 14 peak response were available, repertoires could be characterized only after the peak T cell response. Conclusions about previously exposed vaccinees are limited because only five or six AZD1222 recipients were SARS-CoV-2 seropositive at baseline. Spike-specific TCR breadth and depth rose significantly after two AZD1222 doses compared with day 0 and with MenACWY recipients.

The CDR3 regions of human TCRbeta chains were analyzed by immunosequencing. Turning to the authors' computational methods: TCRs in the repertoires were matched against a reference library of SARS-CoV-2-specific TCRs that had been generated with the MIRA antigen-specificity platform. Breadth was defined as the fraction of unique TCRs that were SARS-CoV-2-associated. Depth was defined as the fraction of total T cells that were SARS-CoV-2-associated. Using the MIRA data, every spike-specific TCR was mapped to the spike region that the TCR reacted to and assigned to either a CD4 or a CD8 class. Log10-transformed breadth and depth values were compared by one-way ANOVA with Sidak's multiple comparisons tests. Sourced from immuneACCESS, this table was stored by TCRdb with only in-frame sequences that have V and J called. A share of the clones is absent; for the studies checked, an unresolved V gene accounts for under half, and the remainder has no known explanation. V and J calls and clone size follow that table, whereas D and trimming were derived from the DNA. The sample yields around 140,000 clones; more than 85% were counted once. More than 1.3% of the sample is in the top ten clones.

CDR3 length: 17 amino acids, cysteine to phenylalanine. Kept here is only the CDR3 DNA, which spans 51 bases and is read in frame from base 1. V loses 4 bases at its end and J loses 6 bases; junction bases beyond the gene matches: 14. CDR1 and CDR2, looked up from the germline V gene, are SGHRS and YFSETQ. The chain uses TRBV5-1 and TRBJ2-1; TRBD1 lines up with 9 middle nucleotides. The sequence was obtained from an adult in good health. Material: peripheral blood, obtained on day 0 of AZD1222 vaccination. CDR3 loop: CASSLRRGQGRRNEQFF. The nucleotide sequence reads TGCGCCAGCAGCCTCCGACGGGGACAGGGAAGGCGCAATGAGCAGTTCTTC.